This passage covers 15 T cell receptor beta chains from one sample sequenced in a study of beta chain features in type 1 diabetes. Study-wide points: Researchers report that Type 1 diabetes patients had moderately but significantly shorter TCRB CDR3s across all four CD4+ subsets.

The antigens these receptors bind are not known. The entirety of the isolated RNA underwent reverse transcription, so expressed TCRB transcripts were sequenced. Method: immunoSEQ multiplex PCR; TCRdb's copy keeps in-frame clones and lacks some. Seen here are about 48,000 clones, around 45% observed once, and the top ten hold about 1.5%. The specimen sequenced was Tregs from blood. The receptor source for this set is a man aged 30-40 years with type 1 diabetes.

The chain recombines TRBV30 with TRBJ2-7, with 8 nucleotides matching TRBD1. Germline CDR1 GTSNPN, CDR2 SVGIG (reference sequence). Trimming took 4 bases from V and 6 from J; bases not matched to a gene: 5. The CDR3 is 12 amino acids. The CDR3 is CAWTDRALEQYF. CDR3 sequence (DNA): TGTGCCTGGACGGACAGGGCCCTCGAGCAGTACTTC. The variable domain in full, with the rest retrieved from reference TRBV30 and TRBJ2-7, is SQTIHQWPATLVQPVGSPLSLECTVEGTSNPNLYWYRQAAGRGLQLLFYSVGIGQISSEVPQNLSASRPQDRQFILSSKKLLLSDSGFYLCAWTDRALEQYFGPGTRLTVT.

This clone was detected only a few times. The J gene is TRBJ1-2, the V gene TRBV30; D remains unclear. CDR3 length: 14 amino acids. CDR1 and CDR2 (germline): GTSNPN, SVGIG (reference sequence). V lost 0 bases to trimming and J lost 3 bases, with 11 bases between them. The CDR3 sequence: CAWSVRSWDYGYTF. The CDR3 DNA reads as TGTGCCTGGAGTGTACGGAGCTGGGACTATGGCTACACCTTC.

The CDR3 nucleotides are TGTGCCAGCAGCTTTTCGACAGGACAAGAGACCCAGTACTTC. Translating gives CASSFSTGQETQYF. The V and J genes are TRBV11-2 and TRBJ2-5, with D perhaps TRBD1 (6 bases). From germline, CDR1 is SGHAT and CDR2 FQNNGV. Between the trimmed V and J ends, which lost 3 bases and 2 bases, there was a span of 10 bases. The CDR3 is made up of 14 amino acids.

Worth noting for this clone: This specimen includes other DNA sequences encoding the same CDR3. The chain combines TRBV6-6 with TRBJ1-1, with D unclear. Trimming took off 3 bases at V and 2 bases at J, with 10 bases between the two ends. The CDR3 is 14 amino acids. Germline lookup yields CDR1 MNHNY and CDR2 SVGAGI (reference sequence). DNA for the CDR3: TGTGCCAGCAGTTATTTCGGTGAAAACACTGAAGCTTTCTTT. Protein product: CASSYFGENTEAFF.

This clone has a handful of counts. The V call is TRBV6-6, the J call TRBJ1-1; D is uncertain. Trimming removed 5 bases from V and 11 bases from J, with 15 bases in between. The CDR3 runs 12 residues. The germline V gene encodes CDR1 MNHNY and CDR2 SVGAGI (reference sequence). CDR3 coding DNA: TGTGCCAGCAGTACCCGCCCCCGGGAGGCTTTCTTT. This sequence encodes CASSTRPREAFF.

The J gene is TRBJ2-1, the V gene TRBV28; 7 bases are a match to TRBD1. Germline trimming cut 8 bases from V and 3 bases from J; bases unmatched to any gene: 7. Germline lookup yields CDR1 MDHEN and CDR2 SYDVKM. CDR3 length: 14 residues. This CDR3 reads CASFTGAGYNEQFF. CDR3 DNA: TGTGCCAGCTTTACAGGGGCTGGCTACAATGAGCAGTTCTTC.

This sequence joins TRBV30 and TRBJ2-3, with D maybe TRBD2 (5 bases). Trimming took 2 bases from V and 3 from J, leaving 9 bases between them. This CDR3 has 13 amino acids. Germline V gives CDR1 GTSNPN, CDR2 SVGIG (reference sequence). For the CDR3, the DNA is TGTGCCTGGAGTACCTTAGCGACAGATACGCAGTATTTT. It is translated as CAWSTLATDTQYF.

The chain recombines TRBV30 with TRBJ2-2; possible D gene TRBD1, 5 bases. This CDR3 region has 16 residues. With 0 bases removed from V and 3 bases from J, the gap between germline ends came to 14 bases. Germline V gene data show CDR1 as GTSNPN and CDR2 as SVGIG (reference sequence). The CDR3 sequence: CAWSVHSRAYTGELFF. Here the CDR3 DNA reads TGTGCCTGGAGTGTACATTCCAGGGCCTACACCGGGGAGCTGTTTTTT. The full variable domain, its missing parts supplied by reference TRBV30 and TRBJ2-2, is SQTIHQWPATLVQPVGSPLSLECTVEGTSNPNLYWYRQAAGRGLQLLFYSVGIGQISSEVPQNLSASRPQDRQFILSSKKLLLSDSGFYLCAWSVHSRAYTGELFFGEGSRLTVL.

In its sample, this clone was seen once. The chain carries TRBV6-1 and TRBJ2-2; a weak D match, TRBD1 (6 bases). From germline, CDR1 is MNHNS and CDR2 SASEGT. The CDR3 loop spans 14 amino acids. Trimming took off 7 bases at V and 6 bases at J, with 15 bases between the two ends. The chain's CDR3 is CASKVQGTAGELFF. The CDR3 nucleotides read TGTGCCAGCAAAGTCCAGGGGACGGCCGGGGAGCTGTTTTTT.

There are a few counts of this clone. The CDR3 here is CASSLGGVGTEAFF. The CDR3 DNA reads as TGCGCCAGCAGCTTGGGGGGCGTAGGAACTGAAGCTTTCTTT. The chain couples TRBV5-1 to TRBJ1-1; tentative D call: TRBD1 (5 bases). This CDR3 has 14 amino acids. V was cut by 0 bases and J by 5 bases, with 11 bases left in between. Germline-derived CDR1 and CDR2 are SGHRS and YFSETQ.

The rearrangement links TRBV7-8 to TRBJ2-4; tentatively, D is TRBD1 (6 bases). Per the germline V gene, CDR1 is SGHVS and CDR2 is FQNEAQ. V shed 2 bases and J shed 1 base, with 15 bases lying between them. The length of the CDR3 is 17 residues. The CDR3 is CASSLLGTGRAKNIQYF. The DNA for the CDR3 is TGTGCCAGCAGCTTATTGGGTACAGGGCGCGCCAAAAACATTCAGTACTTC.

This chain connects TRBV11-2 to TRBJ2-7; the D gene is possibly TRBD2 (5 bases). Germline CDR1 is SGHAT and CDR2 is FQNNGV. The CDR3 spans 15 residues. V lost 4 bases to trimming and J lost 2 bases, with 15 bases between them. The CDR3 DNA follows: TGTGCCAGCAGCTCACCTTTGCGGGCCCCCTACGAGCAGTACTTC. Its protein is CASSSPLRAPYEQYF.

V is TRBV19 and J is TRBJ1-5, with D unclear. The V gene's germline CDR1 is LNHDA and CDR2 SQIVND (reference sequence). Trimming removed 6 bases from V and 4 bases from J, with 7 bases in between. This CDR3 contains 12 residues. The CDR3 sequence is CASRTGNQPQHF. As DNA, the CDR3 is TGTGCCAGTAGGACGGGTAATCAGCCCCAGCATTTT.

The sample holds a few counts of this clone. The CDR3 DNA reads TGCGCCAGCAGCCAAGAGAAACTCTCTGGGGCCAACGTCCTGACTTTC. Protein product: CASSQEKLSGANVLTF. The chain couples TRBV4-1 to TRBJ2-6; D not certain. V was clipped by 0 bases and J by 0 bases, with 6 bases between them. Germline CDR1 reads MGHRA; CDR2 reads YSYEKL. This CDR3 comprises 16 residues.

This clone is a singleton in its sample. This chain joins TRBV7-9 and TRBJ2-1, with TRBD2 matching over 11 bases. This CDR3 region has 17 residues. Trimming took 5 bases from V and 0 from J; bases not matched to a gene: 6. Germline-derived CDR1 and CDR2 are SEHNR and FQNEAQ (reference sequence). The CDR3 region has the DNA TGTGCCAGCAGCGGACTAGCGGGTATAAGCTCCTACAATGAGCAGTTCTTC. Its protein is CASSGLAGISSYNEQFF.